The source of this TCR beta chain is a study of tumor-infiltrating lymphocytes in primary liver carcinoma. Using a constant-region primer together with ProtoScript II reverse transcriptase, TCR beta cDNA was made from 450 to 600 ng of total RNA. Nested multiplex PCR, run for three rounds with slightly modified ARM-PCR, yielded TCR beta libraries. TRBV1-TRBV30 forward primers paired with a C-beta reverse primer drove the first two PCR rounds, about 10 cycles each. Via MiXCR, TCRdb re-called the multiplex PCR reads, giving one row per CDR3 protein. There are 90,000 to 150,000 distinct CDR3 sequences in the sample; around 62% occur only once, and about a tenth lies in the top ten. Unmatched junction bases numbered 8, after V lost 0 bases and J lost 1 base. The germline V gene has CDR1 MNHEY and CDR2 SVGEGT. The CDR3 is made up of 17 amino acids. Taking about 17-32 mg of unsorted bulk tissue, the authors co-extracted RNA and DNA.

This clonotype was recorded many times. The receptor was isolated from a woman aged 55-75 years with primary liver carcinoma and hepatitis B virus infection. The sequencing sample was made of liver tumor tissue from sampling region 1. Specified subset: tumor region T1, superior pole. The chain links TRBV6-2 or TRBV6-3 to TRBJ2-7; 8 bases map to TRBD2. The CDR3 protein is CASSYSSGSVGSYEQYF. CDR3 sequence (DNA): TGTGCCAGCAGTTACTCGAGCGGGAGCGTGGGATCCTACGAGCAGTACTTC.